A single sample gave rise to the 20 T cell receptor beta chains below, sequenced in a study of T cells in Graves' hyperthyroidism and ophthalmopathy. It was RNA transcripts that yielded the amplified TCR beta CDR3 regions. First-round RT-PCR targeting the TCR CDR3 was performed with the HTBI primer set. TCRdb re-derived calls from the multiplex PCR reads in MiXCR, one entry per CDR3 protein. Among a few hundred thousand distinct CDR3 sequences listed, 15% to 19% were seen once. Input material: blood. The receptors originated from a woman aged 18 to 35 with Graves' hyperthyroidism that later progressed to Graves' ophthalmopathy.

At least ten counts were recorded for this clonotype. V and J are TRBV3-1 and TRBJ1-1; a possible D gene is TRBD1 (6 bases). Trimming removed 3 bases at V and 3 bases at J, with 14 bases between. The CDR3 length is 15 residues. Germline V CDR1 and CDR2: LGHDT, YNNKEL (reference sequence). DNA of the CDR3: TGTGCCAGCAGCCAGGGGGGCTTAAGGGACACTGAAGCTTTCTTT. Translating it yields CASSQGGLRDTEAFF.

Ten or more counts support this clonotype. This chain links TRBV6-2 or TRBV6-3 with TRBJ2-7, with 7 nucleotides matching TRBD1. V shed 0 bases, J shed 6 bases, and the junction held 11 bases outside the gene matches. This CDR3 is built from 16 residues. The germline V gene has CDR1 MNHEY and CDR2 SVGEGT. CDR3 coding DNA: TGTGCCAGCAGTTACTCTTCCGACAGGGTCCTTACCGAGCAGTACTTC. It yields the protein CASSYSSDRVLTEQYF.

This clonotype was seen ten or more times. V gene TRBV7-2 combines with J gene TRBJ2-1, with a weak D call TRBD2 (5 bases). Trimming left V 2 bases short and J 3 bases short, with 20 bases between. CDR1 and CDR2 from the germline V gene are SGHTA and FQGNSA. This CDR3 region has 18 residues. CDR3 nucleotide sequence: TGTGCCAGCAGCTTAACCTCGGACTCCTTTCGAGGCTACAATGAGCAGTTCTTC. As protein: CASSLTSDSFRGYNEQFF.

The gene calls are TRBV13 and TRBJ2-1, with 10 bases matching TRBD2. The CDR3 totals 17 residues. Germline lookup yields CDR1 PRHDT and CDR2 FYEKMQ (reference sequence). The trim removed 4 bases at V and 6 bases at J, leaving 12 bases unmatched. In DNA, the CDR3 is TGTGCCAGCAGCTCGCCGTGGACTAGCGGTTCCCCCAATGAGCAGTTCTTC. Its translation: CASSSPWTSGSPNEQFF.

CDR3 coding DNA: TGTGCCTGGAGTGTACCTAGGAGACAGTCTCGTTCGGGAAACACCATATATTTT. This sequence encodes CAWSVPRRQSRSGNTIYF. This sequence joins TRBV30 and TRBJ1-3; D may be TRBD1 (5 bases). V was trimmed by 0 bases and J by 4 bases, leaving 22 bases between them. The CDR3 has 18 residues. The germline V gene encodes CDR1 GTSNPN and CDR2 SVGIG (reference sequence).

The table lists this clonotype with many counts. The J gene is TRBJ2-5, the V gene TRBV7-2, with 8 bases that match TRBD1. With 7 bases clipped from V and 9 bases from J, the junction kept 4 bases outside the gene matches. The CDR3 sequence is 11 residues long. The germline V gene encodes CDR1 SGHTA and CDR2 FQGNSA. The CDR3 DNA reads as TGTGCCAGCAACGACAGGGGAGCCCAGTACTTC. Its translation: CASNDRGAQYF.

In this sample, this clonotype turned up a few times. The chain is built from TRBV28 and TRBJ2-7; D gene unclear. The V end was cut by 6 bases, the J end by 0 bases, with 21 bases between. Germline V gene sequence: CDR1 MDHEN, CDR2 SYDVKM. The CDR3 has 17 amino acids. The CDR3 sequence: CASSRAPRTGLSYEQYF. The CDR3 DNA follows: TGTGCCAGCAGCAGAGCTCCCCGTACTGGGCTCTCCTACGAGCAGTACTTC.

This chain connects TRBV5-1 to TRBJ2-7; 10 bases are a match to TRBD2. This CDR3 has 16 residues. Germline V gene data show CDR1 as SGHRS and CDR2 as YFSETQ. Trimming removed 4 bases from V and 5 bases from J; junction bases left unmatched: 12. Here the CDR3 DNA reads TGCGCCAGCAGCCCTACCTGGCCTAGCGGGAGCAACGAGCAGTACTTC. The encoded protein is CASSPTWPSGSNEQYF. The whole variable domain, remainder taken from reference TRBV5-1 and TRBJ2-7, is KAGVTQTPRYLIKTRGQQVTLSCSPISGHRSVSWYQQTPGQGLQFLFEYFSETQRNKGNFPGRFSGRQFSNSRSEMNVSTLELGDSALYLCASSPTWPSGSNEQYFGPGTRLTVT.

Ten or more counts support this clonotype. V and J are TRBV28 and TRBJ2-6, with D tentatively TRBD2 (6 bases). Deletions cut 6 bases from V and 4 bases from J, with 16 bases between. Germline CDR1 MDHEN, CDR2 SYDVKM. CDR3 size: 16 residues. The CDR3 DNA is TGTGCCAGCAGCGTACCGGGAGTGGGGGGGGCCAACGTCCTGACTTTC. As protein: CASSVPGVGGANVLTF.

Details on this clonotype: The limits of the CDR3 on the DNA are not certain, so only TCRdb's listed CDR3 is given. The J gene is TRBJ2-6, the V gene TRBV27; the table's D call of TRBD1 was not tested on the DNA. 16 amino acids form the CDR3, both terminal residues included. The germline gives CDR1 MNHEY, CDR2 SMNVEV (reference sequence). The CDR3 protein is CASFGTGSPGANVPTF.

This clonotype was seen many times. CDR3 coding DNA: TGTGCCAGCACCTATGGTGGACGGTTCAATCAGCCCCAGCATTTT. Protein: CASTYGGRFNQPQHF. This chain links TRBV11-3 with TRBJ1-5; D is unresolved. The CDR3 is 15 amino acids. V was shortened by 7 bases and J by 3 bases, with 16 bases between the two germline ends. The V gene's germline CDR1 is SGHNT and CDR2 YENEEA.

Note on this clonotype: This may stem from a read error, because a much larger clone lies one nucleotide away. The gene calls are TRBV5-1 and TRBJ1-1, with TRBD1 as a possible D gene (5 bases). The ends were cut back, 4 bases at V and 4 bases at J, with 20 bases in the middle. Germline-derived CDR1 and CDR2 are SGHRS and YFSETQ. CDR3 size: 16 residues. CDR3 loop: CASSAGRGLTSTEAFF. For the CDR3, the DNA is TGCGCCAGCAGCGCGGGACGGGGCCTTACGAGCACTGAAGCTTTCTTT.

Comments on this clonotype: This may be a read error, as it is one base from a much larger clone. The genes are TRBV28 and TRBJ2-7, with TRBD2 matching 8 bases. Germline-derived CDR1 and CDR2 are MDHEN and SYDVKM. There are 16 residues in the CDR3. V lost 8 bases to trimming and J lost 1 base; unmatched junction nucleotides: 13. CDR3: CASGSRGGSGSYEQYF. The CDR3 region has the DNA TGTGCCAGCGGTTCCCGGGGGGGCAGTGGGTCCTACGAGCAGTACTTC.

The chain combines TRBV30 with TRBJ2-7, with TRBD1 matching 11 bases. Germline V gene sequence: CDR1 GTSNPN, CDR2 SVGIG (reference sequence). The CDR3 runs 13 residues. V dropped 5 bases and J dropped 6; count of bases not matched to a gene: 6. CDR3 in DNA: TGTGCCTGGGGGACAGGGGGGATTGGCGAGCAGTACTTC. Protein sequence: CAWGTGGIGEQYF.

The J gene is TRBJ2-7, the V gene TRBV18; 9 bases agree with TRBD1. V shed 3 bases and J 4 bases; nucleotides not matched to a gene: 7. This CDR3 has 15 residues. Germline-derived CDR1 and CDR2 are KGHSH and LQKENI. The CDR3 DNA sequence: TGTGCCAGCTCACCGCTGGACAGGGGAACTTACGAGCAGTACTTC. Residues: CASSPLDRGTYEQYF.

The chain couples TRBV25-1 to TRBJ1-1; TRBD1 aligns across 8 bases. Germline values: CDR1 MGHDK, CDR2 SYGVNS. CDR3 size: 14 residues. V lost 6 bases, J lost 1 base, and 4 bases stayed unmatched. The CDR3 here is CASRGTGGNTEAFF. The DNA for the CDR3 is TGTGCCAGCAGAGGGACAGGAGGGAACACTGAAGCTTTCTTT.

V is TRBV12-5 and J is TRBJ1-2; D is ambiguous. CDR1 is LGHNT and CDR2 is FRNRAP in the germline V gene. Deletions cut 0 bases from V and 4 bases from J, with 12 bases between. The CDR3 is 15 amino acids. Here the CDR3 reads CASGLVRGSVYGYTF. Here the CDR3 DNA reads TGTGCTAGTGGTTTGGTACGAGGCAGCGTCTATGGCTACACCTTC.

This clonotype occurred many times. The chain carries TRBV7-2 and TRBJ2-7; 12 nucleotides agree with TRBD1. The V gene's germline CDR1 is SGHTA and CDR2 FQGNSA. The CDR3 loop spans 20 amino acids. V shed 1 base and J 2 bases; nucleotides not matched to a gene: 15. The CDR3 loop is CASSLGRGTGGFQGTYEQYF. In DNA form, the CDR3 reads TGTGCCAGCAGCTTAGGGAGGGGGACAGGGGGCTTTCAAGGTACCTACGAGCAGTACTTC.

The chain recombines TRBV11-2 with TRBJ2-3; 9 nucleotides line up with TRBD1. CDR3 length: 14 amino acids. Looked up from germline, CDR1 is SGHAT and CDR2 is FQNNGV. Trimming cost V 4 bases and J 4 bases; bases outside gene matches: 3. The DNA of the CDR3 is TGTGCCAGCAGCTCCGACAGGGGGGCAGATACGCAGTATTTT. Encoded protein: CASSSDRGADTQYF.

This clonotype was counted many times. The V gene is TRBV2, the J gene TRBJ1-1; D unclear. Germline-derived CDR1 and CDR2 are SNHLY and FYNNEI. V lost 7 bases and J lost 0, with 12 bases in between. CDR3 length: 14 residues. The CDR3 reads CASKTRALNTEAFF. CDR3 sequence (DNA): TGTGCCAGCAAAACCCGGGCCTTGAACACTGAAGCTTTCTTT.